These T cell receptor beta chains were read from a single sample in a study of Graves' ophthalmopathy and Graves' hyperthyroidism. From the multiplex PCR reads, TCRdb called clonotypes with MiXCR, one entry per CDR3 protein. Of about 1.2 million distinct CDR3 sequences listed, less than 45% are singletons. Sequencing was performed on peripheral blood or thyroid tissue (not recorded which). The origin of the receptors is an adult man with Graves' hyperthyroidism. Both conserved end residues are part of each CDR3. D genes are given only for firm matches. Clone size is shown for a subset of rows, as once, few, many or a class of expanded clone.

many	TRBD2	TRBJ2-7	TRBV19	CASGERGGRYEQYF	TGTGCCAGTGGAGAGCGGGGGGGCCGGTATGAGCAGTACTTC
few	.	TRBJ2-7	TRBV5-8	CASSHLVEEQYF	TGTGCCAGCAGCCACCTGGTGGAGGAGCAGTACTTC
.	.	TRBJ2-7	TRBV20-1	CSAPRSNYEQYF	TGCAGTGCTCCTAGATCCAACTACGAGCAGTACTTC
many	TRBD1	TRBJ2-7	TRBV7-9	CASSLSQGQGYEQYF	TGTGCCAGCAGCTTAAGCCAGGGACAGGGCTACGAGCAGTACTTC
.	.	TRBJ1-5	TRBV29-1	CSGGQQETQHF	TGCAGCGGCGGACAACAAGAGACCCAGCATTTT
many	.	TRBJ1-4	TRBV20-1	CSATTVTNEKLFF	TGCAGTGCGACGACGGTAACTAATGAAAAACTGTTTTTT
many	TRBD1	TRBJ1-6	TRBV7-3	CASSLDGQGDSPLHF	TGTGCCAGCAGCTTGGACGGACAGGGGGATTCACCCCTCCACTTT
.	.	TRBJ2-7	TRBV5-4	CASSLGGGGNYEQYF	TGTGCCAGCAGCTTAGGGGGAGGAGGGAACTACGAGCAGTACTTC
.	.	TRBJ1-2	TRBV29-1	CSVGQGYTF	TGCAGCGTTGGACAGGGCTACACCTTC
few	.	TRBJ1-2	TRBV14	CASSQDSTQLTYGYTF	TGTGCCAGCAGCCAAGATTCTACACAGCTTACCTATGGCTACACCTTC
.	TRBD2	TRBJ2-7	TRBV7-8	CASSLAVAGGSYEQYF	TGTGCCAGCAGCTTAGCGGTAGCGGGAGGCTCCTACGAGCAGTACTTC
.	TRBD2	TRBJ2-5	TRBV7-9	CASSPLLAGSTQETQYF	TGTGCTAGCAGCCCTCTACTAGCGGGCTCCACCCAAGAGACCCAGTACTTC
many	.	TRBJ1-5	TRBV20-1	CSARQDYNQPQHF	TGCAGTGCCCGACAGGACTACAATCAGCCCCAGCATTTT
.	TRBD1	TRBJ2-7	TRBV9	CASSAATGTDEQYF	TGTGCCAGCAGCGCCGCCACCGGGACAGACGAGCAGTACTTC